The 5 T cell receptor beta chains in this list originate from one sample, sequenced in a study of blood T cell repertoires in COVID-19. Profiling relied on immunoSEQ multiplex PCR, and the TCRdb table lists in-frame clones only, not all of them. The sample records roughly 330,000 clones, 88% being singletons. The sequenced material came from peripheral blood. All receptors come from a woman aged 50 to 60 with active or convalescent COVID-19.

The chain carries TRBV4-2 and TRBJ2-7; 10 nucleotides align to TRBD1. Per germline, CDR1 LGHNA and CDR2 YNFKEQ. Unmatched junction bases numbered 11, after V lost 4 bases and J lost 2 bases. CDR3 length equals 17 residues. CDR3 nucleotide sequence: TGTGCCAGCAGCCTAGGGACAGGGGAGTTCGGCACCTACGAGCAGTACTTC. This translates into CASSLGTGEFGTYEQYF.

Only one count was recorded for this clone. This rearrangement joins TRBV7-9 to TRBJ2-7; TRBD2 matches at 12 bases. V was pared by 1 base and J by 6 bases, with 10 bases of the junction left unmatched. Germline CDR1 and CDR2: SEHNR and FQNEAQ (reference sequence). The CDR3 is 17 residues long. CDR3 amino acids: CASSLVTPASGGVEQYF. As DNA, the CDR3 is TGTGCCAGCAGCTTAGTCACCCCCGCTAGCGGGGGGGTCGAGCAGTACTTC.

The rearrangement links TRBV7-2 to TRBJ1-6; 8 nucleotides agree with TRBD1. V was clipped by 5 bases and J by 0 bases; unmatched bases: 6. Germline V lookup: CDR1 SGHTA, CDR2 FQGNSA. The CDR3 is made up of 17 amino acids. The CDR3 DNA follows: TGTGCCAGCAGCCTGAACAGGGGGAGCTCCTATAATTCACCCCTCCACTTT. It translates to CASSLNRGSSYNSPLHF.

V and J are TRBV4-3 and TRBJ2-2, with 7 bases matching TRBD2. The ends lost 1 base at V and 5 bases at J; junction bases unmatched: 7. Germline-derived CDR1 and CDR2 are LGHNA and YSLEER. CDR3 length equals 16 residues. CDR3 in amino acids: CASSQVRGEWTGELFF. The CDR3 nucleotides are TGCGCCAGCAGCCAAGTACGGGGGGAGTGGACCGGGGAGCTGTTTTTT.

The V call is TRBV5-4, the J call TRBJ1-2; 8 bases agree with TRBD1. This CDR3 region has 15 residues. The trim removed 0 bases at V and 7 bases at J, leaving 8 bases unmatched. Germline loops: CDR1 SGHNT, CDR2 YYREEE (reference sequence). CDR3 residues: CASSLGQGTSVGYTF. CDR3 bases: TGTGCCAGCAGCTTGGGACAGGGGACATCTGTTGGCTACACCTTC. Supplemented by reference TRBV5-4 and TRBJ1-2, the full variable domain reads ETGVTQSPTHLIKTRGQQVTLRCSSQSGHNTVSWYQQALGQGPQFIFQYYREEENGRGNFPPRFSGLQFPNYSSELNVNALELDDSALYLCASSLGQGTSVGYTFGSGTRLTVV.